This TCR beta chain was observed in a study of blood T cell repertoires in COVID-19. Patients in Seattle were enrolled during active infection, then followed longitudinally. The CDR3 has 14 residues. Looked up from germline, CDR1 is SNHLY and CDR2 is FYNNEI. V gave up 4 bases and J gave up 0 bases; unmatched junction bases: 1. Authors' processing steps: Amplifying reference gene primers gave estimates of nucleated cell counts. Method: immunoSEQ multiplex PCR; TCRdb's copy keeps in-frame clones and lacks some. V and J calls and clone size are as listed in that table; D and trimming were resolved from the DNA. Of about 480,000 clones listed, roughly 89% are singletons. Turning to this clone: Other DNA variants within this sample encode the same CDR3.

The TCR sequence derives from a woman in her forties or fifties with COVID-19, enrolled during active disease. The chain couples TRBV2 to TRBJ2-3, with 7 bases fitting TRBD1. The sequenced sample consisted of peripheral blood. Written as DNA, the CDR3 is TGTGCCAGCAGTGGACAGGGTAGCACAGATACGCAGTATTTT. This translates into CASSGQGSTDTQYF.